This TCR beta chain was retrieved from a study of shared clonotypes between healthy human individuals (dated by TCRdb to 2020 to 2022). With regard to the full study: The cohort comprised a couple of women and a few men aged 18 to 49 years. Per donor, three plates each were used for CD4 naive and CD4 memory, two for CD8 naive, and one for CD8 memory. Different laboratories and diverse techniques were used to prepare libraries and sequence TCR repertoires, to increase sequencing depth and limit assay-specific biases. Between about 0.94 and 8.9 billion PBMCs per donor were obtained by leukapheresis. The study deeply sequenced blood TCR repertoires of about 5 healthy adults to estimate repertoire size and the extent of clonotype sharing between individuals. Broader findings and caveats from the paper: Only blood was sampled, and tissue TCR repertoires likely differ from those in blood. When four donors were compared, the shared fraction of clonotypes was 5% to 6.5% for naive CD4, roughly 3.3% for naive CD8, roughly 2.5% for memory CD4, and roughly 0.4% for memory CD8. Pairwise subsampling led to the expectation that sequencing depth would affect the degree of clonotype sharing among donors. Rarefaction of sorted-subset datasets indicated incomplete sequencing despite the large sequencing depth. Because the study included only a small number of donors, the genetic and exposure-history diversity represented was limited. Estimated clonotype richness was generally larger for naive than for memory subsets. Compared with non-shared clonotypes, clonotypes shared by all four sorted-subset donors had higher generation probabilities.

The donors were healthy, HIV-negative adults who had no recently reported acute infections or vaccinations. Only Caucasian adults living in Nashville, Tennessee, USA were represented among the donors. Magnetic negative selection was used to enrich CD4+ T cells, after which naive cells were positively selected on CD45RA and the negative fraction became the memory subset. Blood was collected by leukapheresis, and PBMCs were isolated by Ficoll-Histopaque density gradient centrifugation and then cryopreserved in liquid nitrogen vapor phase. Analytical flow cytometry was used to check the purity and quantity of each magnetically sorted T cell population. Genomic DNA was isolated from every sorted fraction and measured by UV absorbance on a Nanodrop 2000c. TCR CDR3 regions were amplified from genomic DNA by multiplex PCR using the deep immunoSEQ assay. Genomic DNA extracted from each cell subset was distributed evenly over all wells of several immunoSEQ 96-well plates, and each plate served as one replicate. Each replicate PCR for sorted subsets received about 220 ng genomic DNA, equal to tens of thousands of T cell genomes. The purified libraries were quantified using a Qubit 3.0 fluorometer, sized with a Bioanalyzer 2100, and then quantified again using the KAPA Library Quantification kit. A separate single-read 150-cycle Illumina NextSeq 550 flow cell was used to sequence each immunoSEQ 96-well plate. On the study's bioinformatics: Because the immunoSEQ output held only junctional sequences and lacked quality scores, the filtering could not match the filtering applied to full-length reads. Sequences were annotated with PyIR, a Python wrapper for IgBLAST v1.9, using IMGT germline references to assign V/J genes and CDR3. Reads were filtered out if the reads had weak V/J assignments (E-value above 1e-6), no CDR3, stop codons, out-of-frame junctions, or ambiguous translated residues. A V3J clonotype was defined by an identical inferred V gene, J gene, and CDR3 amino acid sequence. Percentage overlap between repertoires was computed as shared unique clonotypes divided by the size of the smaller repertoire. Richness of each repertoire was evaluated using RTK rarefaction, the Chao1 estimator, and Recon v2.1 estimates of unobserved clonotypes. OLGA was used to compute generation probabilities for all TCRbeta clonotypes that the gDNA method yielded from a handful of donors. Imported from immuneACCESS, the table was reduced by TCRdb to in-frame sequences with V and J called. These copies leave out some clones; in studies compared against another copy, an unresolved V gene accounts for under half, and the cause of the remainder is not known. Clone size and the V and J calls come from that table; the DNA yielded D and trimming. The sample contains about 2.4 million clones, over 85% of them found a single time. The ten largest clonotypes hold roughly 0.36% of the sample.

As regards this clone: Its target antigen remains unknown. No base-level quality is on record; no much larger clone is a single base apart.

The TCR was taken from a man between 18 and 29 years old in good health. Some clones in this sample may be carry-over from other donors' samples. The sample consisted of naive CD4+ T cells from PBMCs. The sample's cell subset or site label is to be understood as: CD45RA+ positively selected.

CDR3 protein: CASSEGLAWPNNEQFF. The sequence in DNA is TGTGCCAGCAGTGAAGGTCTAGCTTGGCCGAACAATGAGCAGTTCTTC. The sequence is built from TRBV2 and TRBJ2-1, with TRBD2 tentatively as D gene (5 bases match). The V end loses 1 base and the J end loses 5 bases, and a stretch of 15 bases separates them. Measured from the cysteine to the phenylalanine, the CDR3 is 16 residues long. The kept DNA is CDR3 alone, 48 bases in frame from the first base. CDR1 and CDR2, per the germline V gene, are SNHLY and FYNNEI.